This T cell receptor (beta chain) stems from a study of CD8 T cells in ankylosing spondylitis. In this sample, this clonotype turned up a few times. TCRdb processed the 5' RACE reads anew with MiXCR; each CDR3 protein has one entry. The sample yields just under 95,000 distinct CDR3 sequences, about 8.8% seen once. The receptor's source is a male donor with ankylosing spondylitis or in good health (not recorded which). The sample comprised blood, either unsorted or a sorted T cell fraction (not recorded which).

The CDR3 loop is CSGDEQNTEAFF. The DNA for the CDR3 is TGCAGCGGGGATGAGCAGAACACTGAAGCTTTCTTT. The J gene is TRBJ1-1, the V gene TRBV29-1; D is undetermined. The CDR3 length is 12 residues. Trimming stripped 7 bases from V and 1 base from J, with 10 bases between. Germline V gene lookup returns CDR1 SQVTM and CDR2 ANQGSEA.